A selection of T cell receptor beta chains follows, all from one sample in a study of T cell changes during pregnancy in multiple sclerosis. Clones were read by immunoSEQ multiplex PCR, and TCRdb kept only the in-frame ones, dropping some. The sample records just under 35,000 clones, under 95% being singletons. Sequences were derived from peripheral blood, sampled in the second trimester of pregnancy. The receptors shown here come from a female donor in good health, enrolled as a control in a pregnancy study. CDR3s include the opening cysteine and the closing phenylalanine or tryptophan. A D gene is named only where the DNA matches it firmly. Clone size is shown for a subset of rows, as once, few, many or a class of expanded clone.

TRBJ1-3 | - | TRBD1 | TRBV6-6 | CASSPPGQGTGNTIYF | TGTGCCAGCAGTCCACCGGGACAGGGAACTGGAAACACCATATATTTT
TRBJ2-3 | - | TRBD2 | TRBV27 | CASSFSSGGATDTQYF | TGTGCCAGCAGTTTTAGCAGCGGGGGGGCGACAGATACGCAGTATTTT
TRBJ2-3 | - | TRBD2 | TRBV7-2 | CASSPEGLAGGPRPDTQYF | TGTGCCAGCAGCCCAGAAGGGCTAGCGGGGGGGCCCCGCCCAGATACGCAGTATTTT
TRBJ2-1 | - | - | TRBV28 | CASSPRRVGVTYNEQFF | TGTGCCAGCAGTCCCCGTCGCGTGGGAGTTACCTACAATGAGCAGTTCTTC
TRBJ2-5 | - | - | TRBV14 | CASSHAGVVGSGETQYF | TGTGCCAGCAGCCATGCCGGGGTTGTGGGAAGCGGTGAGACCCAGTACTTC
TRBJ1-2 | - | TRBD1 | TRBV7-8 | CASSLAWGTGGRDGYTF | TGTGCCAGCAGCTTAGCCTGGGGGACAGGGGGCCGCGATGGCTACACCTTC
TRBJ1-5 | - | - | TRBV6-1 | CAIKIGGNSNQPQHF | TGTGCCATCAAAATCGGAGGAAATAGCAATCAGCCCCAGCATTTT
TRBJ1-6 | - | - | TRBV28 | CASSPTHPNSPLHF | TGTGCCAGCAGCCCAACTCACCCGAATTCACCCCTCCACTTT
TRBJ1-6 | - | - | TRBV6-1 | CASSAREVEPLHF | TGTGCCAGCAGCGCCCGGGAGGTGGAACCCCTCCACTTT
TRBJ2-5 | - | TRBD2 | TRBV27 | CASSLGLASETQYF | TGTGCCAGCAGTTTAGGACTAGCCTCGGAGACCCAGTACTTC
TRBJ2-3 | few | - | TRBV2 | CASSWWGPGEKDTQYF | TGTGCCAGCAGTTGGTGGGGCCCTGGGGAAAAAGATACGCAGTATTTT
TRBJ1-2 | - | - | TRBV5-6 | CASSLNGVRYGYTF | TGTGCCAGCAGCTTGAACGGGGTACGGTATGGCTACACCTTC
TRBJ1-1 | - | TRBD1 | TRBV19 | CASSIPGGTGTEAFF | TGTGCCAGTAGTATTCCGGGCGGGACAGGCACTGAAGCTTTCTTT
TRBJ2-2 | - | TRBD2 | TRBV30 | CALIRAGGNTGELFF | TGTGCCTTGATCCGGGCGGGAGGGAACACCGGGGAGCTGTTTTTT
TRBJ2-3 | - | - | TRBV19 | CASSIARLGTDTQYF | TGTGCCAGTAGTATAGCCAGATTGGGCACAGATACGCAGTATTTT
TRBJ1-1 | few | - | TRBV7-9 | CASSAVSGPGLTEAFF | TGTGCCAGCAGCGCAGTGTCGGGACCGGGACTCACTGAAGCTTTCTTT
TRBJ1-1 | - | - | TRBV30 | CAWSYVGGTNTEAFF | TGTGCCTGGAGTTATGTGGGGGGGACGAACACTGAAGCTTTCTTT
TRBJ2-6 | - | - | TRBV2 | CASTLDRSGANVLTF | TGTGCCAGCACTTTGGACAGATCTGGGGCCAACGTCCTGACTTTC
TRBJ2-3 | - | TRBD2 | TRBV7-2 | CASSFGLAGGTDTQYF | TGTGCCAGCAGCTTCGGGCTAGCGGGGGGCACAGATACGCAGTATTTT
TRBJ2-2 | - | TRBD2 | TRBV5-6 | CASSLLRRASGPYTGELFF | TGTGCCAGCAGCTTGTTGAGAAGGGCTAGCGGGCCTTACACCGGGGAGCTGTTTTTT
TRBJ1-4 | - | TRBD1 | TRBV5-6 | CASSWGETGGREKLFF | TGTGCCAGCAGCTGGGGCGAGACAGGGGGCCGAGAAAAACTGTTTTTT
TRBJ1-2 | - | - | TRBV25-1 | CASSEAPLGYTF | TGTGCCAGCAGTGAGGCCCCTTTAGGCTACACCTTC
TRBJ2-5 | - | TRBD2 | TRBV29-1 | CSVEDWGAGGPWGETQYF | TGCAGCGTTGAAGATTGGGGGGCGGGAGGGCCCTGGGGAGAGACCCAGTACTTC
TRBJ1-1 | - | - | TRBV27 | CASSFGGRGGTEAFF | TGTGCCAGCAGTTTTGGGGGAAGAGGGGGTACTGAAGCTTTCTTT
TRBJ2-7 | - | - | TRBV9 | CASSVAAEGTYEQYF | TGTGCCAGCAGCGTAGCAGCGGAGGGGACCTACGAGCAGTACTTC
TRBJ2-7 | - | TRBD1 | TRBV9 | CASSGNRGHEQYF | TGTGCCAGCAGCGGAAACAGGGGTCACGAGCAGTACTTC